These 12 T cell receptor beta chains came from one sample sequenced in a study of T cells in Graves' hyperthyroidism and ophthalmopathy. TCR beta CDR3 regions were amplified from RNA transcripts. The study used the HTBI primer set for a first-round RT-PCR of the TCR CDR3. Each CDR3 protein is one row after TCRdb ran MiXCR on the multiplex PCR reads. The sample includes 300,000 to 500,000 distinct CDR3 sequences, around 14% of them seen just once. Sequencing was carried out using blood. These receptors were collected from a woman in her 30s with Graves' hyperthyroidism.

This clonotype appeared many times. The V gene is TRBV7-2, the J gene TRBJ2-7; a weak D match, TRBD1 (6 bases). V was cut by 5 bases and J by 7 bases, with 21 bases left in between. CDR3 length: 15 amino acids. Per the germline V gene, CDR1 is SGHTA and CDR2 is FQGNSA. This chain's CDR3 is CASSNDGNKGGEQYF. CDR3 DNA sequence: TGTGCCAGCAGCAATGATGGGAACAAAGGGGGAGAGCAGTACTTC.

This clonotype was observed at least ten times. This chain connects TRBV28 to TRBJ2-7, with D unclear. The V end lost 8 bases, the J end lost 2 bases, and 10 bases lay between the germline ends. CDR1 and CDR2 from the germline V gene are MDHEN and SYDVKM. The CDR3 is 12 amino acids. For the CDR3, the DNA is TGTGCCAGCCTCGGCAGGCCCTACGAGCAGTACTTC. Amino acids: CASLGRPYEQYF.

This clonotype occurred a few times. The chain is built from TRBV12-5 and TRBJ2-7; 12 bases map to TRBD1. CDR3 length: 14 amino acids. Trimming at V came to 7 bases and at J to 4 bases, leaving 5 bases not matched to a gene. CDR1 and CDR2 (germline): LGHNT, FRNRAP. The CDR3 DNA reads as TGTGCTAGTGCCCTGGGACAGGGGGCATACGAGCAGTACTTC. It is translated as CASALGQGAYEQYF.

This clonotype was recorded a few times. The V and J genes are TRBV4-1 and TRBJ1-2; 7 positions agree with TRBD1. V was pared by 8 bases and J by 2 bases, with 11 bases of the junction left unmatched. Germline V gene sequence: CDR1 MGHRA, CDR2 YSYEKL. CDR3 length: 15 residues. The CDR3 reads CASLGEGGGNYGYTF. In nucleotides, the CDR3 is TGCGCCAGCCTGGGGGAGGGAGGGGGCAACTATGGCTACACCTTC.

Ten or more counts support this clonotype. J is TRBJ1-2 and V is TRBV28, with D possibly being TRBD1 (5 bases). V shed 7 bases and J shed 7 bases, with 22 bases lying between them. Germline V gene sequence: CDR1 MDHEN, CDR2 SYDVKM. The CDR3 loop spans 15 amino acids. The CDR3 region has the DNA TGTGCCAGCACTACGGGGGGTTCGCGCGGGAGTGGCTACACCTTC. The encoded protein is CASTTGGSRGSGYTF.

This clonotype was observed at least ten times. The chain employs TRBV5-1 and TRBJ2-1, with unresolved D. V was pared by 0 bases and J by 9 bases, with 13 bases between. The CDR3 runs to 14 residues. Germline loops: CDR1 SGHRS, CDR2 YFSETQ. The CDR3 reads CASSLGRNWGEQFF. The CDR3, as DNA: TGCGCCAGCAGCTTGGGGCGAAACTGGGGTGAGCAGTTCTTC.

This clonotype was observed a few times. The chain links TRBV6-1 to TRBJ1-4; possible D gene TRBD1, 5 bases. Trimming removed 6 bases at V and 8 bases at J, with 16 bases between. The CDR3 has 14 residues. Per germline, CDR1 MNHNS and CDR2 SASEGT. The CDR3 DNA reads TGTGCCAGCAGGCCGGGGCGGGCTGGAGAAAAACTGTTTTTT. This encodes CASRPGRAGEKLFF.

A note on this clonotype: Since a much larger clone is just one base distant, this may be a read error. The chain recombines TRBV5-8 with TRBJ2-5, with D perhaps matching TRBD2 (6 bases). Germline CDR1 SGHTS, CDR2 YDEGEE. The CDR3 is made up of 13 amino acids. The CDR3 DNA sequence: TGTGTCAGCAGCTCCGGAGGGGATGAGACCCAGTACTTC. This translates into CVSSSGGDETQYF. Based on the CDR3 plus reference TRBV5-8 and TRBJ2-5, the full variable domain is EAGVTQSPTHLIKTRGQQATLRCSPISGHTSVYWYQQALGLGLQFLLWYDEGEERNRGNFPPRFSGRQFPNYSSELNVNALELEDSALYLCVSSSGGDETQYFGPGTRLLVL.

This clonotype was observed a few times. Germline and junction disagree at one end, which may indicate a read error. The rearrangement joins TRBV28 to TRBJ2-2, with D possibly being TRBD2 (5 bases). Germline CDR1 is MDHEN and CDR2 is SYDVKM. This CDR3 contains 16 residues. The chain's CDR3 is CTSSLAYPSRTGELFF. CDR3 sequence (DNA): TGTACCAGCAGTTTAGCGTACCCGTCGAGGACCGGGGAGCTGTTTTTT.

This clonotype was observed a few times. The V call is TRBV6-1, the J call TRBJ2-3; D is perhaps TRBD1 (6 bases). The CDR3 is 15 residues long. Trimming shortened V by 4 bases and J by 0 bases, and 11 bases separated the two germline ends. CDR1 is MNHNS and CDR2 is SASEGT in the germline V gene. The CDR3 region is CASSVQGLSTDTQYF. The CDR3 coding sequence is TGTGCCAGCAGTGTCCAGGGGCTCAGCACAGATACGCAGTATTTT.

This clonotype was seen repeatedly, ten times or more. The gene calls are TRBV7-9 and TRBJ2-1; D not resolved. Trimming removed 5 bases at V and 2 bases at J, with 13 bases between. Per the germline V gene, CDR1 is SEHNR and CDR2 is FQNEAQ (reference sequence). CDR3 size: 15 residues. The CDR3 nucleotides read TGTGCCAGCAGCCCCCGCGTACCACCCTACAATGAGCAGTTCTTC. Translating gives CASSPRVPPYNEQFF.

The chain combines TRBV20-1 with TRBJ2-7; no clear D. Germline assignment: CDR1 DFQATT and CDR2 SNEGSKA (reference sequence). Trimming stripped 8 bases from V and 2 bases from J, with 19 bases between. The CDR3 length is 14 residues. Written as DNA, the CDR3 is TGCAGTCCCCTCGCGCAACAAAACACCTACGAGCAGTACTTC. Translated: CSPLAQQNTYEQYF.